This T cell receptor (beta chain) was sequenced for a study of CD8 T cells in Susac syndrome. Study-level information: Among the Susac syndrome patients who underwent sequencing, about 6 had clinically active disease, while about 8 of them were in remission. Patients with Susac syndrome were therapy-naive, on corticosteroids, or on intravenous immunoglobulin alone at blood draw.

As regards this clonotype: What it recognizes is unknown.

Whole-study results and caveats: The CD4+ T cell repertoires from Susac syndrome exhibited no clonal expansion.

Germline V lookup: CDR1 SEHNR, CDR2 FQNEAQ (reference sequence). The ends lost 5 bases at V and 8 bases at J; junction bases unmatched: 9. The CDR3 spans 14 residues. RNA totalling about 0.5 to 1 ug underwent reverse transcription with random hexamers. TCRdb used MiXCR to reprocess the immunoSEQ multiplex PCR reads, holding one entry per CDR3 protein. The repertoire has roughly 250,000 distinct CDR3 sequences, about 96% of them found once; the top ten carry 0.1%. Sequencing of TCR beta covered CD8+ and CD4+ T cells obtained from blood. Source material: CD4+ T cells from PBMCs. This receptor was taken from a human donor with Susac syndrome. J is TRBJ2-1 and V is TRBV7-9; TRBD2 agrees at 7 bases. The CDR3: CASSRGEGRDEQFF. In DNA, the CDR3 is TGTGCCAGCAGCCGGGGGGAGGGCCGGGATGAGCAGTTCTTC.